This is a list of T cell receptor beta chains from one sample in a study of CD8 T cells in ankylosing spondylitis. TCRdb ran MiXCR on the 5' RACE reads and lists one entry per CDR3 protein. This table has roughly 230,000 distinct CDR3 sequences, roughly a tenth appearing once. The sequencing sample was made of blood, either unsorted or a sorted T cell fraction (not recorded which). These receptors all come from a male donor with ankylosing spondylitis or in good health (not recorded which). Both conserved end residues are part of each CDR3. Each record gives: D gene, clone size, J gene, V gene, CDR3 protein, CDR3 DNA. D genes are given only for firm matches. The size field is filled for only some rows; it gives once, few, many or a size class.

>NA|many|TRBJ2-3|TRBV27
CASSSGSSLNTQYF
TGTGCCAGCAGTTCAGGGTCCTCCCTAAATACGCAGTATTTT
>NA|many|TRBJ1-2|TRBV5-4
CASSLSTFYGYTF
TGTGCCAGCAGCTTGAGTACTTTCTATGGCTACACCTTC
>NA|many|TRBJ2-7|TRBV6-1
CASSPQNTYEQYF
TGTGCCAGCAGCCCTCAGAATACCTACGAGCAGTACTTC
>NA|many|TRBJ2-7|TRBV11-3
CASSLRGGSPEQYF
TGTGCCAGCAGCTTACGGGGTGGCAGCCCCGAGCAGTACTTC
>TRBD2|many|TRBJ2-1|TRBV9
CASSVGTSGYNEQFF
TGTGCCAGCAGCGTTGGGACTAGCGGCTACAATGAGCAGTTCTTC
>NA|few|TRBJ2-1|TRBV20-1
CSAEGLGNEQFF
TGCAGTGCTGAGGGACTTGGCAATGAGCAGTTCTTC
>NA|many|TRBJ1-3|TRBV5-1
CASSLGDGGNTIYF
TGCGCCAGCAGCTTGGGAGACGGAGGAAACACCATATATTTT
>TRBD2|many|TRBJ2-4|TRBV2
CASSDPVTSRDIQYF
TGTGCCAGCAGTGACCCGGTGACTAGCCGAGACATTCAGTACTTC
>TRBD2|few|TRBJ2-1|TRBV30
CAWNTLAANEQFF
TGTGCCTGGAACACACTAGCGGCGAATGAGCAGTTCTTC
>NA|many|TRBJ2-3|TRBV12-3/TRBV12-4
CASSFGASGTDTQYF
TGTGCCAGCAGTTTTGGGGCGAGTGGCACAGATACGCAGTATTTT
>TRBD2|NA|TRBJ2-5|TRBV20-1
CSARDGTSGQGKTQYF
TGCAGTGCTAGAGACGGGACTAGCGGGCAGGGAAAGACCCAGTACTTC
>TRBD2|many|TRBJ2-2|TRBV3-1
CASSQRLATNTGELFF
TGTGCCAGCAGCCAAAGACTAGCGACGAACACCGGGGAGCTGTTTTTT
>NA|many|TRBJ2-3|TRBV5-1
CASSLFVSGRGDTQYF
TGCGCCAGCAGCTTGTTCGTCTCGGGCCGCGGGGATACGCAGTATTTT
>NA|many|TRBJ2-7|TRBV11-2
CASSFGFLQYF
TGTGCCAGCAGCTTCGGTTTTTTGCAGTACTTC
>NA|many|TRBJ2-3|TRBV27
CASSLWAPPADTDTQYF
TGTGCCAGCAGTTTATGGGCCCCTCCCGCTGACACAGATACGCAGTATTTT
>NA|many|TRBJ1-5|TRBV5-6
CASSLDGLTSNQPQHF
TGTGCCAGCAGCTTAGATGGACTTACCAGCAATCAGCCCCAGCATTTT
>NA|NA|TRBJ1-6|TRBV7-2
CASSLDWTANSPLHF
TGTGCCAGCAGCTTAGATTGGACGGCGAATTCACCCCTCCACTTT
>NA|NA|TRBJ1-1|TRBV6-2/TRBV6-3
CASSYSDRLNTEAFF
TGTGCCAGCAGTTACTCGGACAGATTGAACACTGAAGCTTTCTTT
>NA|few|TRBJ2-7|TRBV15
CATSRVRGPYEQYF
TGTGCCACCAGCAGAGTGAGAGGACCCTACGAGCAGTACTTC
>NA|few|TRBJ2-2|TRBV7-9
CASSLTGGTNTGELFF
TGTGCCAGCAGTCTTACCGGAGGGACCAACACCGGGGAGCTGTTTTTT
>NA|NA|TRBJ2-5|TRBV5-1
CASSWGEMTQYF
TGCGCCAGCAGCTGGGGGGAGATGACCCAGTACTTC
>TRBD1|once|TRBJ1-2|TRBV25-1
CVSSAWTGGSDGYTF
TGTGTCAGCAGCGCTTGGACAGGGGGTTCGGATGGCTACACCTTC